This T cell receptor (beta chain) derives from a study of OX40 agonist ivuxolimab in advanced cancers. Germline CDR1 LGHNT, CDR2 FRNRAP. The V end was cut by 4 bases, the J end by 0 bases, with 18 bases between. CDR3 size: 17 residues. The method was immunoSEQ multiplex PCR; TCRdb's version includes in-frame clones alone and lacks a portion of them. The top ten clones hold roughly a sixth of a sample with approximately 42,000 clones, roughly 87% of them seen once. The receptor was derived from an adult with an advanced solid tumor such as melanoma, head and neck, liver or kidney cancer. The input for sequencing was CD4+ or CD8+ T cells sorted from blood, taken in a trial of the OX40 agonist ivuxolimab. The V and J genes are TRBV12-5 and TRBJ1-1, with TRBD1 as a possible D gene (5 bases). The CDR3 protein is CASGYTTAKALNTEAFF. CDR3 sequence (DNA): TGTGCTAGTGGTTATACGACAGCAAAAGCCTTGAACACTGAAGCTTTCTTT.